This is a list of T cell receptor beta chains from one sample in a study of blood T cell repertoires in COVID-19. Clones were sequenced by immunoSEQ multiplex PCR, and TCRdb holds only the in-frame ones, with some missing. The sample lists some 150,000 clones; about 80% were seen once. Sequenced: peripheral blood. These receptors came from a human donor in a cohort sampled during active COVID-19. Each CDR3 is given with its conserved first and last residue. D genes are given only for firm matches. Clone size is shown for a subset of rows, as once, few, many or a class of expanded clone.

TRBJ1-1 . TRBV5-1 . TGCGCCAGCAGCTTGGGGGGCCAGAACACTGAAGCTTTCTTT CASSLGGQNTEAFF
TRBJ1-4 TRBD1 TRBV28 . TGTGCCAGCAGTTTCACCGGGACAGCCACGAATGAAAAACTGTTTTTT CASSFTGTATNEKLFF
TRBJ1-4 TRBD1 TRBV9 . TGTGCCAGCAGCGCAGCGACAGGGGGTATGGGTAATGAAAAACTGTTTTTT CASSAATGGMGNEKLFF
TRBJ2-5 . TRBV5-1 . TGCGCCAGCAGCTCGGCGGGGACTCAAGAGACCCAGTACTTC CASSSAGTQETQYF
TRBJ1-2 . TRBV3-1/TRBV3-2 . TGTGCCAGCAGCCAAGGCGACAGCCACTATGGCTACACCTTC CASSQGDSHYGYTF
TRBJ2-1 . TRBV19 . TGTGCCAGTAGTATACGGGGAGGCAATGAGCAGTTCTTC CASSIRGGNEQFF
TRBJ1-2 TRBD1 TRBV6-5 . TGTGCCAGCAGTTCCCGGACAGGGAGGGGGGGAGGCTACACCTTC CASSSRTGRGGGYTF
TRBJ1-5 . TRBV5-4 . TGTGCCAGCAGCTTGGGAGGCTCAAATCAGCCCCAGCATTTT CASSLGGSNQPQHF
TRBJ1-2 . TRBV4-2 few TGTGCCAGCAGCCACTTCCCCCGGGGGAGAGTGCCCTATGGCTACACCTTC CASSHFPRGRVPYGYTF
TRBJ1-1 . TRBV24-1 once TGTGCCACCAGTGACTCCCGGGGTTCTGGCACTGAAGCTTTCTTT CATSDSRGSGTEAFF
TRBJ2-2 . TRBV24-1 . TGTGCCACCGGGCCCACGGGGATCGGGGAGCTGTTTTTT CATGPTGIGELFF
TRBJ2-5 TRBD2 TRBV5-5 . TGTGCCAGCAGCTTGTCTAGCGGGGGTGTAGAGACCCAGTACTTC CASSLSSGGVETQYF
TRBJ2-1 . TRBV5-1 . TGCGCCAGCAGCTTGGCGGGGGTGTCCTACAATGAGCAGTTCTTC CASSLAGVSYNEQFF
TRBJ1-6 . TRBV5-6 . TGTGCCAGCCGATTCGGGTCCTATAATTCACCCCTCCACTTT CASRFGSYNSPLHF
TRBJ1-5 . TRBV27 . TGTGCCAGCAGTTTATTTGGGGCAGGGGACAATCAGCCCCAGCATTTT CASSLFGAGDNQPQHF
TRBJ2-1 . TRBV27 . TGTGCCAGCAGTTTATTCCCCGGCAATGAGCAGTTCTTC CASSLFPGNEQFF
TRBJ1-1 TRBD1 TRBV2 . TGTGCCAGCAGGGCAGACAGGGAGTGGAACACTGAAGCTTTCTTT CASRADREWNTEAFF
TRBJ1-6 . TRBV6-5 once TGTGCCAGTTGCCCCCGGGGCTCCTATAATTCACCCCTCCACTTT CASCPRGSYNSPLHF
TRBJ1-6 TRBD1 TRBV7-9 . TGTGCCAGCAGTTATTCGACAGGGAACCCCTATAATTCACCCCTCCACTTT CASSYSTGNPYNSPLHF
TRBJ2-7 . TRBV9 . TGTGCCAGCAGCGTAGATTACCTAAGTTGTGCATTCGAGCAGTACTTC CASSVDYLSCAFEQYF
TRBJ2-1 . TRBV7-3 . TGTGCCAGCAGCTTAGCGGGGGCCTTCAATGAGCAGTTCTTC CASSLAGAFNEQFF
TRBJ1-2 TRBD1 TRBV3-1/TRBV3-2 . TGTGCCAGCAGCCAAACGGACAGGGTGGGTGGCTACACCTTC CASSQTDRVGGYTF
TRBJ2-3 TRBD2 TRBV7-2 . TGTGCCAGCAGCTTAGCCGGGGGACTAGCGGGGAACACAGATACGCAGTATTTT CASSLAGGLAGNTDTQYF
TRBJ2-3 TRBD1 TRBV5-1 . TGCGCCAGCAGCTTGGAGGGTGTAGGGACAGGGGTTCCAGATACGCAGTATTTT CASSLEGVGTGVPDTQYF
TRBJ2-2 TRBD1 TRBV9 once TGTGCCAGCAGCCCGGGGACAGGGGGAATCGGGGAGCTGTTTTTT CASSPGTGGIGELFF
TRBJ1-5 . TRBV18 . TGTGCCAGCTCACCTCAAGGGGATCAGCCCCAGCATTTT CASSPQGDQPQHF
TRBJ2-2 TRBD1 TRBV5-1 . TGCGCCAGCACCCGCTATCCCGGGACAGGGAGTACCGGGGAGCTGTTTTTT CASTRYPGTGSTGELFF
TRBJ1-1 . TRBV2 . TGTGCCAGCAGTGAACCAGGGAACACTGAAGCTTTCTTT CASSEPGNTEAFF
TRBJ1-2 TRBD1 TRBV5-1 . TGCGCCAGCAGCCTGGACGGGACAGCCTATGGCTACACCTTC CASSLDGTAYGYTF
TRBJ1-1 . TRBV6-5 . TGTGCCAGCAGCCGCCGGGACAAGGCCCTCCCTGAAGCTTTCTTT CASSRRDKALPEAFF
TRBJ1-2 TRBD1 TRBV5-1 . TGCGCCAGCAGCTCCGGACAGGGAATCTATGGCTACACCTTC CASSSGQGIYGYTF
TRBJ1-1 . TRBV18 few TGTGCCAGCTCACAGGGGATGAACACTGAAGCTTTCTTT CASSQGMNTEAFF
TRBJ1-5 . TRBV2 few TGTGCCAGCCGGGAGGGAAATCAGCCCCAGCATTTT CASREGNQPQHF
TRBJ2-1 . TRBV11-1 . TGTGCCAGCAGCTTAGCAGGTATATTAGAAGATAGCAACAATGAGCAGTTCTTC CASSLAGILEDSNNEQFF
TRBJ2-2 . TRBV10-1 . TGCGCCAGCAGTCACGGGGTAACCGGGGAGCTGTTTTTT CASSHGVTGELFF
TRBJ1-5 . TRBV2 many TGTGCCAGCAGTGCAGAAGTTATTAGCAATCAGCCCCAGCATTTT CASSAEVISNQPQHF
TRBJ1-4 TRBD1 TRBV5-1 . TGCGCCAGCAGCAGGGGACAGGGGGCTGTAAAACTGTTTTTT CASSRGQGAVKLFF
TRBJ2-2 TRBD2 TRBV27 . TGTGCCAGCAGTCCACTAGCGGGGGGGCGGGGCGGGGAGCTGTTTTTT CASSPLAGGRGGELFF
TRBJ2-7 . TRBV5-5 . TGTGCCAGCAGCTTGAGGGGGACCTACGAGCAGTACTTC CASSLRGTYEQYF
TRBJ2-1 . TRBV20-1 . TGCAGTGCTCCTTACAATGAGCAGTTCTTC CSAPYNEQFF
TRBJ2-1 . TRBV5-1 . TGCGCCAGCAGCTTGGTACAGAGCTCCTACAATGAGCAGTTCTTC CASSLVQSSYNEQFF
TRBJ1-3 TRBD1 TRBV16 . TGTGCCAGCAGCCAATCCGGGACAGGGCCTGGAAACACCATATATTTT CASSQSGTGPGNTIYF
TRBJ2-5 . TRBV19 . TGTGCCAGTAGCGACAGACAAGAGACCCAGTACTTC CASSDRQETQYF
TRBJ1-2 . TRBV6-5 . TGTGCCAGCAAGCTAAGGGGTAGCTACACCTTC CASKLRGSYTF
TRBJ2-7 . TRBV7-7 . TGTGCTAGCAGCTTATTTGCAGGGGCAGGCGAGCAGTACTTC CASSLFAGAGEQYF
TRBJ2-5 TRBD2 TRBV5-1 . TGCGCCAGCAGCTTACCTAGCGGGGGGGGTTTTCAAGAGACCCAGTACTTC CASSLPSGGGFQETQYF
TRBJ2-3 TRBD2 TRBV4-1 . TGCGCCAGCAGCCTAGCGGGGGCTGACACAGATACGCAGTATTTT CASSLAGADTDTQYF
TRBJ1-5 . TRBV5-8 . TGTGCCAGCAGCTTGGGGCAGTATCAGCCCCAGCATTTT CASSLGQYQPQHF
TRBJ2-5 . TRBV12-5 . TGTGCTAGTGGTCTACTCCGTCCTCAAGAGACCCAGTACTTC CASGLLRPQETQYF
TRBJ1-5 TRBD1 TRBV27 . TGTGCCAGCAGTCCAAGTGAGGCGGACAGGGCAAGGCAGCCCCAGCATTTT CASSPSEADRARQPQHF
TRBJ1-6 TRBD1 TRBV5-5 few TGTGCCAGCAGCTTGGTCGGGGACAGGCCTTCACCCCTCCACTTT CASSLVGDRPSPLHF
TRBJ2-7 . TRBV6-5 once TGTGCCAGCAAACCTGCTAGCTCCTACGAGCAGTACTTC CASKPASSYEQYF
TRBJ2-2 TRBD1 TRBV19 once TGTGCCAGTAGTATAGAGGGTATGGGGACAGGGAGGACCGGGGAGCTGTTTTTT CASSIEGMGTGRTGELFF
TRBJ1-1 . TRBV12-3/TRBV12-4 once TGTGCCAGCAGATCCCGTCCGAACACTGAAGCTTTCTTT CASRSRPNTEAFF